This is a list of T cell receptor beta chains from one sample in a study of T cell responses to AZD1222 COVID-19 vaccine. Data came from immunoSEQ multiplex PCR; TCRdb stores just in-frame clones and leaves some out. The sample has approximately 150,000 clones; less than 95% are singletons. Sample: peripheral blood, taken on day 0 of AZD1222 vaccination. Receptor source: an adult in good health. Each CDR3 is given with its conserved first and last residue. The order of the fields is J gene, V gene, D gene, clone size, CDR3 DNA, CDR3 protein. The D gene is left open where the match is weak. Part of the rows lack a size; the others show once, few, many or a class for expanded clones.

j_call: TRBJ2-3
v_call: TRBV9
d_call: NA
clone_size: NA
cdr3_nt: TGTGCCAGCAGCGTAGGCGCAGGCCCTAGCACAGATACGCAGTATTTT
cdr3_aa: CASSVGAGPSTDTQYF

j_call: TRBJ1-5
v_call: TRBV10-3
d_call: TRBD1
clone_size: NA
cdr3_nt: TGTGCCATCAGTTCCGGGACAGGGCTTCAGCCCCAGCATTTT
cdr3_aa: CAISSGTGLQPQHF

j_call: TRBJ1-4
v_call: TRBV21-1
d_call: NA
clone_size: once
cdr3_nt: TGTGCCAGCAGCAAAGTGCGGTACGACAACAGGGGTGAAAAACTGTTTTTT
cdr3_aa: CASSKVRYDNRGEKLFF

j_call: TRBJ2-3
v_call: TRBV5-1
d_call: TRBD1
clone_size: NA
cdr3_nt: TGCGCCAGCAGCCCGGGACAGCTTACAGATACGCAGTATTTT
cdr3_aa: CASSPGQLTDTQYF

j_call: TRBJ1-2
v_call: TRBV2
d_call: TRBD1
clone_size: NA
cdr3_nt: TGTGCCAGCGGTCAGGGGGGCTATGGCTACACCTTC
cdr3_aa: CASGQGGYGYTF

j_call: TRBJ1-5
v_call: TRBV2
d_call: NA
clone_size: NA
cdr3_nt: TGTGCCAGCAGTGATGATAGCAATCAGCCCCAGCATTTT
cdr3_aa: CASSDDSNQPQHF

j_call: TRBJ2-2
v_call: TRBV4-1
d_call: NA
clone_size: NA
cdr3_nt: TGCGCCAGCAGCCACGACCCTTCAGCGGTAAACACCGGGGAGCTGTTTTTT
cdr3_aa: CASSHDPSAVNTGELFF

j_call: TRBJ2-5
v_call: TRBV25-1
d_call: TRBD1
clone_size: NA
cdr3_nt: TGTGCCAGCAGTGACCTCGACAGGGGGGAGACCCAGTACTTC
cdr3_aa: CASSDLDRGETQYF

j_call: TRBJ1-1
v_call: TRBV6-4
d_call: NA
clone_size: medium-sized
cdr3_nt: TGTGCCAGCAGTGACACCGACAACACTGAAGCTTTCTTT
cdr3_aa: CASSDTDNTEAFF

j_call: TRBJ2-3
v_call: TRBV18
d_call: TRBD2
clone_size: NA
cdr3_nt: TGTGCCAGCTCCGGGGGGTCTAGCACAGATACGCAGTATTTT
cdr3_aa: CASSGGSSTDTQYF

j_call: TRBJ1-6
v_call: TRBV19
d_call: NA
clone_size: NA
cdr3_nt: TGTGCCAGTAGTATAGAGGGCAGGTTGGATTCACCCCTCCACTTT
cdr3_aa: CASSIEGRLDSPLHF

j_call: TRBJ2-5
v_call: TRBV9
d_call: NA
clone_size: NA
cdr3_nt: TGTGCCAGCAGCGAGTGGGCAGGTATGGAGACCCAGTACTTC
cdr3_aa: CASSEWAGMETQYF

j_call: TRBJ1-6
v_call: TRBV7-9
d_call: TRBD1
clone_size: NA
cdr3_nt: TGTGCCAGCAGCTTGGGGACAGGGAATTCACCCCTCCACTTT
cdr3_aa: CASSLGTGNSPLHF

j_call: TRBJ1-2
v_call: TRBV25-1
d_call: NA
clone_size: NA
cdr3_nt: TGTGCCAGCAGAACCGGGACAACCTCCTATGGCTACACCTTC
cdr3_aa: CASRTGTTSYGYTF

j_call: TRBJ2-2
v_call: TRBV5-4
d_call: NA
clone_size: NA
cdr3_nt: TGTGCCAGCAGCTTGGTAGGCACCGGGGAGCTGTTTTTT
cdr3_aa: CASSLVGTGELFF

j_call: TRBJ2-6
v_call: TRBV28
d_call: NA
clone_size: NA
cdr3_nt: TGTGCCAGCAGTTTGACGTTGAGCGGGGCCAACGTCCTGACTTTC
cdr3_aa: CASSLTLSGANVLTF

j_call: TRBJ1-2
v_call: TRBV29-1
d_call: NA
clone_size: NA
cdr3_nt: TGCAGCGTGATGATACAGGGTGGTGATGGCTACACCTTC
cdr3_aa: CSVMIQGGDGYTF